The 17 T cell receptor beta chains reported below all come from one sample, sequenced in a study of early T cells in non-severe SARS-CoV-2 infection. MiXCR, run by TCRdb on the 5' RACE reads, gives a single entry per CDR3 protein. This sample has tens of thousands of distinct CDR3 sequences; more than 8.5% occur once, and the top ten carry 15% to 20%. Material for sequencing was whole blood. These receptors were taken from an adult who was a healthcare worker with PCR-confirmed SARS-CoV-2 infection or an uninfected control (not recorded which).

CDR3: CASSLRGWGYGYTF. The CDR3 DNA sequence: TGTGCCAGCAGTTTAAGGGGCTGGGGCTATGGCTACACCTTC. The J gene is TRBJ1-2, the V gene TRBV28, with D tentatively TRBD1 (5 bases). CDR3 length equals 14 residues. The V and J ends lost 2 bases and 4 bases respectively, with 11 bases between them. Germline V gives CDR1 MDHEN, CDR2 SYDVKM.

This clonotype was counted many times. The chain carries TRBV12-3 or TRBV12-4 and TRBJ2-3, with 14 bases aligning to TRBD2. The CDR3 contains 15 residues. With V trimmed by 6 bases and J by 7 bases, 6 bases remained unmatched. This chain's CDR3 is CASRPGTSGSHTQYF. DNA of the CDR3: TGTGCCAGCAGGCCCGGGACTAGCGGGAGTCATACGCAGTATTTT.

Many counts were recorded for this clonotype. The chain has TRBV28 and TRBJ1-2; 9 bases fit TRBD1. The germline gives CDR1 MDHEN, CDR2 SYDVKM. The CDR3 is 14 residues long. J lost 2 bases, V lost 3 bases, and 1 base had no gene match. The DNA of the CDR3 is TGTGCCAGCAGTTTCGGACAGGGGAACTATGGCTACACCTTC. This gives the protein CASSFGQGNYGYTF.

V and J are TRBV18 and TRBJ2-1, with 12 bases matching TRBD1. In germline, CDR1 is KGHSH, CDR2 LQKENI. Unmatched junction bases numbered 17, after V lost 5 bases and J lost 0 bases. CDR3 length: 21 amino acids. The CDR3 nucleotides read TGTGCCAGCTCATCGAAGTATACCGGGACAGGGGGCAGAAGCTCCTACAATGAGCAGTTCTTC. It specifies CASSSKYTGTGGRSSYNEQFF. Based on the CDR3 plus reference TRBV18 and TRBJ2-1, the full variable domain is NAGVMQNPRHLVRRRGQEARLRCSPMKGHSHVYWYRQLPEEGLKFMVYLQKENIIDESGMPKERFSAEFPKEGPSILRIQQVVRGDSAAYFCASSSKYTGTGGRSSYNEQFFGPGTRLTVL.

This clonotype was recorded many times. J is TRBJ1-2 and V is TRBV19, with D possibly being TRBD1 (5 bases). The germline CDR1 and CDR2 sequences are LNHDA and SQIVND (reference sequence). There are 14 residues in the CDR3. V lost 7 bases, J lost 4 bases, and 16 bases lay in between. CDR3 in amino acids: CASNYIGDSYGYTF. CDR3 bases: TGTGCCAGTAACTACATAGGAGACAGCTATGGCTACACCTTC.

V gene TRBV18 combines with J gene TRBJ1-1, with D maybe TRBD1 (5 bases). Trimming pared 4 bases from V and 7 bases from J, leaving 13 bases between. CDR3 length: 13 amino acids. The germline V gene encodes CDR1 KGHSH and CDR2 LQKENI. The CDR3 sequence: CASSQKWDGEAFF. The CDR3 DNA follows: TGTGCCAGCTCACAAAAATGGGACGGTGAAGCTTTCTTT.

In this sample, this clonotype turned up a few times. The chain couples TRBV3-1 to TRBJ1-6, with D hard to call. In germline, CDR1 is LGHDT, CDR2 YNNKEL (reference sequence). The CDR3 runs 17 residues. V lost 6 bases to trimming and J lost 10 bases, with 25 bases between them. The CDR3, as DNA: TGTGCCAGCAGTAACCCTCCCGGACGTACCTCGGAGTCACCCCTCCACTTT. Residues: CASSNPPGRTSESPLHF.

This clonotype was seen many times. The chain carries TRBV19 and TRBJ1-2; no firm D call. Germline values: CDR1 LNHDA, CDR2 SQIVND (reference sequence). Trimming left V 5 bases short and J 6 bases short, with 16 bases between. This CDR3 has 14 amino acids. CDR3 nucleotide sequence: TGTGCCAGTAGTCCCCGGAGGGAAGCGGATGGCTACACCTTC. Its protein is CASSPRREADGYTF.

This clonotype was seen once. A much larger clone sits a single nucleotide away, making a read error possible. The rearrangement joins TRBV12-3 or TRBV12-4 to TRBJ2-6; D may be TRBD1 (5 bases). The CDR3 length is 15 residues. The CDR3 loop is CASSPRTSGVNVLTF. The CDR3, as DNA: TGTGCCAGCAGTCCCAGGACATCTGGGGTCAACGTCCTGACTTTC.

This clonotype appeared many times. The rearrangement uses TRBV12-3 or TRBV12-4 and TRBJ2-5; D is tentatively TRBD1 or TRBD2 (5 bases each). Trimming took 3 bases from V and 5 from J, leaving 13 bases between them. The CDR3 is 14 amino acids. CDR3 nucleotide sequence: TGTGCCAGCAGTTTGTCTGGGGGTCGGGAGACCCAGTACTTC. This codes for CASSLSGGRETQYF.

This clonotype was detected a few times. V and J are TRBV9 and TRBJ2-3; 10 nucleotides line up with TRBD2. Germline V lookup: CDR1 SGDLS, CDR2 YYNGEE. The V and J ends lost 1 base and 7 bases, in that order; junction bases with no gene match: 6. The CDR3 is 15 amino acids. CDR3 in amino acids: CASSVTGSGRYTQYF. CDR3 coding DNA: TGTGCCAGCAGCGTAACGGGTAGCGGGAGGTATACGCAGTATTTT.

The J gene is TRBJ2-1, the V gene TRBV11-3; tentatively, D is TRBD2 (6 bases). Germline values: CDR1 SGHNT, CDR2 YENEEA. V was pared by 4 bases and J by 1 base, with 11 bases between. This CDR3 is 15 amino acids long. CDR3 loop: CASSSGEESYNEQFF. As DNA, the CDR3 is TGTGCCAGCAGCTCCGGGGAGGAGTCCTACAATGAGCAGTTCTTC.

This clonotype was detected many times. CDR3 coding DNA: TGTGCCAGCAGCTCTCACTACCAAGAGACCCAGTACTTC. This sequence encodes CASSSHYQETQYF. The V gene is TRBV7-6, the J gene TRBJ2-5; D call uncertain. The V end lost 4 bases, the J end lost 0 bases, and 6 bases lay between the germline ends. CDR1 is SGHVS, CDR2 FNYEAQ, per germline. The CDR3 consists of 13 residues.

This clonotype was seen many times. The chain uses TRBV18 and TRBJ1-1, with 10 bases identical to TRBD1. The trim removed 6 bases at V and 7 bases at J, leaving 5 bases unmatched. The V gene's germline CDR1 is KGHSH and CDR2 LQKENI. This CDR3 region has 13 residues. The CDR3 bases are TGTGCCAGCTCTCCGGGACAGGGGAATGAAGCTTTCTTT. Its protein product is CASSPGQGNEAFF.

The rearrangement joins TRBV7-2 to TRBJ1-1; D remains unclear. This CDR3 spans 14 amino acids. V was pared by 3 bases and J by 7 bases, with 15 bases between. Germline lookup yields CDR1 SGHTA and CDR2 FQGNSA. CDR3 nucleotides: TGTGCCAGCAGCTTTATACAGAAGAGAGGTGAAGCTTTCTTT. This translates into CASSFIQKRGEAFF. Full variable domain (remainder filled in from reference TRBV7-2 and TRBJ1-1): GAGVSQSPSNKVTEKGKDVELRCDPISGHTALYWYRQSLGQGLEFLIYFQGNSAPDKSGLPSDRFSAERTGGSVSTLTIQRTQQEDSAVYLCASSFIQKRGEAFFGQGTRLTVV.

This clonotype was detected only a few times. The genes are TRBV4-2 and TRBJ2-1; 10 bases are shared with TRBD2. CDR3 length: 15 residues. With V trimmed by 4 bases and J by 4 bases, 4 bases remained unmatched. Germline V CDR1 and CDR2: LGHNA, YNFKEQ. The CDR3 nucleotides read TGTGCCAGCAGCCTGGGACTAGCGATTTACAATGAGCAGTTCTTC. This gives the protein CASSLGLAIYNEQFF.

This clonotype was seen ten or more times. V is TRBV6-5 and J is TRBJ2-1; D is perhaps TRBD2 (6 bases). V was clipped by 6 bases and J by 6 bases, with 15 bases between them. The CDR3 consists of 14 residues. CDR1 MNHEY and CDR2 SVGAGI come from the germline V gene. CDR3 sequence (DNA): TGTGCCAGCAGCCACCGGGGGTTTGGCAATGAGCAGTTCTTC. Amino acids: CASSHRGFGNEQFF.